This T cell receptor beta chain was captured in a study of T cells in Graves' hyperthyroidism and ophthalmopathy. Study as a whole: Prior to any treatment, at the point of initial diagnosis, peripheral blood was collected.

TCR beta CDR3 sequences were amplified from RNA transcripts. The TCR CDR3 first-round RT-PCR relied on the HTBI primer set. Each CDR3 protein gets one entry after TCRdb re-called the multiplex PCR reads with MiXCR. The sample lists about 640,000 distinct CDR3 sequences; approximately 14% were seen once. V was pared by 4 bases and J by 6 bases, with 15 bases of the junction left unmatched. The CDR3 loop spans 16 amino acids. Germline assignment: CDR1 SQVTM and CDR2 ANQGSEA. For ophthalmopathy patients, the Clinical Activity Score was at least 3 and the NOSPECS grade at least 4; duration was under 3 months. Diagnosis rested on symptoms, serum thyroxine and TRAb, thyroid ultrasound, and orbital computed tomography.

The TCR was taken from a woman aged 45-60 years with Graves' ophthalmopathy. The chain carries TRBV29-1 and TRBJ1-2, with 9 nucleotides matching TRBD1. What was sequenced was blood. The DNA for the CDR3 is TGCAGCGTTGTCTCGGGACAGGGACTTCAGCAGGATGGCTACACCTTC. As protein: CSVVSGQGLQQDGYTF.